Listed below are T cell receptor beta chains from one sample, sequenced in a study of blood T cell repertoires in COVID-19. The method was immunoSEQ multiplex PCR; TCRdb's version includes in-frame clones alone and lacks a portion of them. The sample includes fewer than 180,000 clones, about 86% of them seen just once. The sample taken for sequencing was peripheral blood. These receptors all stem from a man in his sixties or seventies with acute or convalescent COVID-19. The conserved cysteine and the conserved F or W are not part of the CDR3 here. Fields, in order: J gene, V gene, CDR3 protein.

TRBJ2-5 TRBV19 ANPSSGRGRGETQY
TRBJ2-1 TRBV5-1 ASSVTSGGLTSNEQF
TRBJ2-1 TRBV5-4 ASSFDVGRALNEQF
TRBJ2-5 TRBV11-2 ASSLDQRHRETQY
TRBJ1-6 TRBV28 ASRSPGQGASPLH
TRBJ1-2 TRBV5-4 ASSSDGGYGYT
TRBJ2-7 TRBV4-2 ASSQDVQGPYEQY
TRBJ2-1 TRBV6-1 ASSEGTSGYNEQF
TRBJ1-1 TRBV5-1 ASSLAGDRGPYTEAF
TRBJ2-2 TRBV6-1 ASSEPVAGELF
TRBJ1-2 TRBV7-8 ASSRGQGYT
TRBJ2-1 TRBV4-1 ASSQGERQGRYNEQF
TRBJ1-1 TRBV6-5 ASSPGQMNTEAF
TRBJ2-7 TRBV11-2 ASSLDSRGEEQY
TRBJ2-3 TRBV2 ASSVLAGGTDTQY
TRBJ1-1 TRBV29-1 SAGTGGDTEAF
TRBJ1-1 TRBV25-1 ASSGVTANTEAF
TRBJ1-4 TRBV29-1 SVGEDRGEKLF
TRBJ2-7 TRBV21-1 ASRFCSYEQY
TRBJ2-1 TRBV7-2 ASSLGTGLGMVEQF
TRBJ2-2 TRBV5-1 ASSPGLAGDTGELF
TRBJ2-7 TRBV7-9 ASSPAAGEQY
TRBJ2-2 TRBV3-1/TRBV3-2 ASSQGQGHGELF
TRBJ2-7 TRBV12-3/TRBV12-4 ASSPRGLGEQY
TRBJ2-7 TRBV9 ASSVLAGDPSSSYEQY
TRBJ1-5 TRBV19 ASSIVFRQSSQPQH
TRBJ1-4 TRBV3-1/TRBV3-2 ASSQVFGTLTPTAEKLF
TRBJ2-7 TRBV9 ASSVHPSSGSTTYEQY
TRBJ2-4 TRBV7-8 ASSLPSGSSKNIQY
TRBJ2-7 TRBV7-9 ASSLAVGGEQY
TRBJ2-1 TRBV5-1 ASSLALAQNEQF
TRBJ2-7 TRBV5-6 ASSLGSPYEQY
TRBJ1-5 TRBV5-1 ASSPAGENHQPQH
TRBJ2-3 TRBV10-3 AISDSGIDTQY
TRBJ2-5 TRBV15 ATDARGPQETQY
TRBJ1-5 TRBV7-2 ASSSRTGNQPQH
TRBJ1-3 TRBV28 ASSLGGGPRNTIY
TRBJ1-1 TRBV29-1 SVDRTGMNTEAF
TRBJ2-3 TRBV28 ASTLAGNGTQY
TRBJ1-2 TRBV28 ASSWGQGDYGYT
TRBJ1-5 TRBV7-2 ASSSDRNNQPQH
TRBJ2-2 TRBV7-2 ASSLPGTGELF
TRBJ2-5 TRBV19 ASSIVRQETQY
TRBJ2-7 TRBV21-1 ASSKAEPNYEQY
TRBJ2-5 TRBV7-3 ASSLEPGQQETQY
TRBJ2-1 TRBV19 ASSPAIAGEQF
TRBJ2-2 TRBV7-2 ASSPRGFGRGNTGELF
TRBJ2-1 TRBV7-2 ASSLVRQVYNEQF
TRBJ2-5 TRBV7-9 ASTPLPGLAGEKGIQETQY